This TCR beta chain was found in a study of blood T cell repertoires in COVID-19. Study information: Collection of acute and convalescent COVID-19 samples took place in the United States, Italy and Spain. In each case, the material was cDNA or gDNA derived from T cells, B-cell-depleted T cells, or PBMCs.

Authors' analysis steps: Reference gene primer amplification in the assay estimated nucleated cell counts. The assay was immunoSEQ multiplex PCR, and TCRdb's table has in-frame clones only and misses some. The D gene and trimming were derived from the DNA, and the V and J assignments and clone size from that table. The sample lists 200,000 or so clones; around 85% were seen once. The CDR3 totals 15 residues. Germline V gene lookup returns CDR1 MGHDK and CDR2 SYGVNS. V lost 4 bases, J lost 5 bases, and 9 bases stayed unmatched. Material: peripheral blood. This clonotype originated in a man aged 65-85 years with active or convalescent COVID-19. The genes are TRBV25-1 and TRBJ1-2, with 8 bases identical to TRBD1. In DNA, the CDR3 is TGTGCCAGCAGTGGGACAGGGAGAGGGAAGTATGGCTACACCTTC. It yields the protein CASSGTGRGKYGYTF.